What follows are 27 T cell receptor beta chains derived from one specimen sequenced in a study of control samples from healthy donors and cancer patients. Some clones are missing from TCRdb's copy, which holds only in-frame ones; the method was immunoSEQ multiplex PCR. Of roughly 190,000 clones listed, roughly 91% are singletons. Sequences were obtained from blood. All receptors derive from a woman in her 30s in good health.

In DNA form, the CDR3 reads TGTGCCATCAGTGAGGGGCAGGGGAACGGGGAGCTGTTTTTT. Protein product: CAISEGQGNGELFF. This chain uses TRBV10-3 with TRBJ2-2; a possible D gene is TRBD1 (6 bases). The CDR3 spans 14 residues. The V and J ends lost 2 bases and 7 bases respectively, with 11 bases between them. Germline V lookup: CDR1 ENHRY, CDR2 SYGVKD.

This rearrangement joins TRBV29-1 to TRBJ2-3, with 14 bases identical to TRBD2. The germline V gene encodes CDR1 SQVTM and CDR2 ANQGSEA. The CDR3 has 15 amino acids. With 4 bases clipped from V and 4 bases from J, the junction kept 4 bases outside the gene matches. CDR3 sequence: CSVGGTSGSSDTQYF. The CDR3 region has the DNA TGCAGCGTTGGCGGGACTAGCGGGAGCTCAGATACGCAGTATTTT.

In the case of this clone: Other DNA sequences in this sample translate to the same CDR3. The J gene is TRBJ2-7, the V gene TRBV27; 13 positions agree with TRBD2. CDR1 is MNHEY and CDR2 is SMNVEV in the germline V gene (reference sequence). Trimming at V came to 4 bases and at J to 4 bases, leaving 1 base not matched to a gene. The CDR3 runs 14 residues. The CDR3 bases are TGTGCCAGCAGTTGGACTAGCGGGGGATACGAGCAGTACTTC. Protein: CASSWTSGGYEQYF.

CDR3 protein: CASSLAGGSDQPQHF. The CDR3 nucleotides are TGTGCCAGCAGCTTAGCGGGGGGATCGGATCAGCCCCAGCATTTT. The genes are TRBV7-9 and TRBJ1-5; possible D gene TRBD1, 5 bases. This CDR3 is built from 15 residues. Germline V gene lookup returns CDR1 SEHNR and CDR2 FQNEAQ (reference sequence). V was shortened by 0 bases and J by 5 bases, with 11 bases between the two germline ends.

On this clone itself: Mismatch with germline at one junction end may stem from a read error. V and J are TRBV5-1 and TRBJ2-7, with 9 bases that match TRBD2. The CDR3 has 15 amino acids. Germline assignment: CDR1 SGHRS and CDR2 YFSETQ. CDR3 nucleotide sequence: TGCGCCAGCAGGAGGGACGGGACTAGCTCCCACGAGCAGTACTTC. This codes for CASRRDGTSSHEQYF.

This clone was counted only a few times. The CDR3 spells CSAQGQETQYF. In DNA form, the CDR3 reads TGCAGTGCTCAGGGGCAAGAGACCCAGTACTTC. The rearrangement links TRBV20-1 to TRBJ2-5, with D perhaps TRBD1 (6 bases). Trimming cost V 5 bases and J 2 bases, with 6 bases left between them. This CDR3 region has 11 residues. In germline, CDR1 is DFQATT, CDR2 SNEGSKA (reference sequence).

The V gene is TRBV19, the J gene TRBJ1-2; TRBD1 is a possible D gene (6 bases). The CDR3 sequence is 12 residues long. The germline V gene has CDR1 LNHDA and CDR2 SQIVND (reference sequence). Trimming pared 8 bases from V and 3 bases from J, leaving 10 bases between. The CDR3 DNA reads TGTGCCAGTCTACAGGGTCACTATGGCTACACCTTC. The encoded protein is CASLQGHYGYTF. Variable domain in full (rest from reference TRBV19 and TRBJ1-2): DGGITQSPKYLFRKEGQNVTLSCEQNLNHDAMYWYRQDPGQGLRLIYYSQIVNDFQKGDIAEGYSVSREKKESFPLTVTSAQKNPTAFYLCASLQGHYGYTFGSGTRLTVV.

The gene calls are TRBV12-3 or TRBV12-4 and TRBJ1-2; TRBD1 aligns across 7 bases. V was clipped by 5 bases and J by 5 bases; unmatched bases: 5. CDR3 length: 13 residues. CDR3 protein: CASSPTGRYGYTF. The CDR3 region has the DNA TGTGCCAGCAGTCCGACAGGGCGATATGGCTACACCTTC.

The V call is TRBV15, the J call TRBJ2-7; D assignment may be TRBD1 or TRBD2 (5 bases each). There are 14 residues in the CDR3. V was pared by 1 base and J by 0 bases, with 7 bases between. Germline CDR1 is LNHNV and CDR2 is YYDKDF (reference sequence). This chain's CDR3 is CATSRGGDSYEQYF. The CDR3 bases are TGTGCCACCAGCAGAGGAGGGGACTCCTACGAGCAGTACTTC.

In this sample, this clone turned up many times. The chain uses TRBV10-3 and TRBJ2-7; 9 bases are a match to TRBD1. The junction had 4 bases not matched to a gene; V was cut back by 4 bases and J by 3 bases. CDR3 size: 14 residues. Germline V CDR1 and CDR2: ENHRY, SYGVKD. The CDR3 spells CAISGRTGDYEQYF. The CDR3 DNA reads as TGTGCCATCAGTGGCAGGACAGGGGACTACGAGCAGTACTTC.

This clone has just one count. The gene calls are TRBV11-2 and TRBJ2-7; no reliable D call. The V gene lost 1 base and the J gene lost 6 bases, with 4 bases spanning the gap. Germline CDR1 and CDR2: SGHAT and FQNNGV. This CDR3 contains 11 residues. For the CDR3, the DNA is TGTGCCAGCAGCTTAGTTTTCGAGCAGTACTTC. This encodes CASSLVFEQYF.

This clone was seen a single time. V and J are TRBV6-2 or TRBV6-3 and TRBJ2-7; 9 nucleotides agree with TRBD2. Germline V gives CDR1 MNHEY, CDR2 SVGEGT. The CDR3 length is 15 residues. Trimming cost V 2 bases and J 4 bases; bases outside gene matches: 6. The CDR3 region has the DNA TGTGCCAGCAGTTACGATAGCGGGAGTTCGTACGAGCAGTACTTC. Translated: CASSYDSGSSYEQYF.

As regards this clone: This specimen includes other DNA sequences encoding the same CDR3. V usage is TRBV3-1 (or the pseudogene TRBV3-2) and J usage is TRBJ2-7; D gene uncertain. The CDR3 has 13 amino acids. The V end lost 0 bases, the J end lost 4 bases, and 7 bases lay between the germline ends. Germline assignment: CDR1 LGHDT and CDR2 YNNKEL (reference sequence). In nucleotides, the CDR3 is TGTGCCAGCAGCCAAGATCGAGGTTACGAGCAGTACTTC. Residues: CASSQDRGYEQYF.

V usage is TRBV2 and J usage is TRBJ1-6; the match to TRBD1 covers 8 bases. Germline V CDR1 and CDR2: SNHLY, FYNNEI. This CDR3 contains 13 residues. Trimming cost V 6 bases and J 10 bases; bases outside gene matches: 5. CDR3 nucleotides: TGTGCCAGCAGCGGACAGGGCAGGTCACCCCTCCACTTT. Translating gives CASSGQGRSPLHF.

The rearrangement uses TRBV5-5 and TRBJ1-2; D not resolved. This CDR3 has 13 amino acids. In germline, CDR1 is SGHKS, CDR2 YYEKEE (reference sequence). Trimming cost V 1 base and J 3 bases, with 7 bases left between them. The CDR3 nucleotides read TGTGCCAGCAGCTTGACATCTGACTATGGCTACACCTTC. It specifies CASSLTSDYGYTF.

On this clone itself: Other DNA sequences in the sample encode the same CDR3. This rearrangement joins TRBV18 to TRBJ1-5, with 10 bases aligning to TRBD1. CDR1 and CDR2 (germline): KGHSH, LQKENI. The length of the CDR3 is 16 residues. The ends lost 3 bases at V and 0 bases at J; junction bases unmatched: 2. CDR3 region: CASSPGTGASNQPQHF. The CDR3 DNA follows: TGTGCCAGCTCACCGGGGACAGGGGCTAGCAATCAGCCCCAGCATTTT.

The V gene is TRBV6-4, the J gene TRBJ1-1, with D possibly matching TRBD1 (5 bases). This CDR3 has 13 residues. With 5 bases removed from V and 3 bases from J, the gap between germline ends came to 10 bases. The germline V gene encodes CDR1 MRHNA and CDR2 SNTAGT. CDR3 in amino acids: CASSTDRDTEAFF. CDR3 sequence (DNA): TGTGCCAGCAGTACCGACAGAGACACTGAAGCTTTCTTT.

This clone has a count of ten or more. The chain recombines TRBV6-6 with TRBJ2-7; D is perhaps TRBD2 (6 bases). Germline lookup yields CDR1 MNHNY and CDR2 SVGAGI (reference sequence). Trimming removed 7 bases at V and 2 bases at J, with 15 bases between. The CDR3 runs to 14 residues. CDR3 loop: CASNWEAGPYEQYF. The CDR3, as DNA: TGTGCCAGCAATTGGGAGGCGGGCCCCTACGAGCAGTACTTC.

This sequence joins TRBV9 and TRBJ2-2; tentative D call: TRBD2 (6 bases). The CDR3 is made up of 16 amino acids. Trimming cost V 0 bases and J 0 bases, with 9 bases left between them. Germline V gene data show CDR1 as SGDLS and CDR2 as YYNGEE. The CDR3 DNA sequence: TGTGCCAGCAGCGTAGCGCGGGGCGCGAACACCGGGGAGCTGTTTTTT. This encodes CASSVARGANTGELFF.

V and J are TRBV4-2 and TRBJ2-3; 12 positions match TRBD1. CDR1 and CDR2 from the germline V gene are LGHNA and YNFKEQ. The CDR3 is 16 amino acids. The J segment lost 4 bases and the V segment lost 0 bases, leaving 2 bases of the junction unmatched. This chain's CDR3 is CASSQEGTGGADTQYF. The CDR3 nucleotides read TGTGCCAGCAGCCAAGAAGGGACAGGGGGCGCAGATACGCAGTATTTT.

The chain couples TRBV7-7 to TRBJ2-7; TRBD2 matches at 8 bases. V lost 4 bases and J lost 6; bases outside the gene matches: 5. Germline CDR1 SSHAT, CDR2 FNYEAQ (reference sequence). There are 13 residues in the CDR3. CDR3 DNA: TGTGCCAGCAGCTCGGTCGGGACTAGCGAGCAGTACTTC. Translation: CASSSVGTSEQYF.

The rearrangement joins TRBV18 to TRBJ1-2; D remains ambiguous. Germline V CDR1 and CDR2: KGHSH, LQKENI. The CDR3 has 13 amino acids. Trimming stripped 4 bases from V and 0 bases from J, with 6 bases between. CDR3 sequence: CASSRKTNYGYTF. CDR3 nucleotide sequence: TGTGCCAGCTCACGGAAAACTAACTATGGCTACACCTTC.

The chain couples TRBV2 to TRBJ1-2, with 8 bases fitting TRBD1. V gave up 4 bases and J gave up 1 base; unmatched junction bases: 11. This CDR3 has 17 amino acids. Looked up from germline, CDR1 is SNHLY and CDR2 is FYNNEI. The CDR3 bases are TGTGCCAGCAGTGGCCAAACCCCGGGACAGGATAACTATGGCTACACCTTC. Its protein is CASSGQTPGQDNYGYTF.

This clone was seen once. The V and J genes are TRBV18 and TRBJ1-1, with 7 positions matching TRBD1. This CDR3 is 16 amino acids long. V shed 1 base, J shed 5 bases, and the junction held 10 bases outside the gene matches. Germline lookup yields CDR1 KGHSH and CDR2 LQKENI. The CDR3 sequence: CASSPQGAEIRTEAFF. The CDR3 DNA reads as TGTGCCAGCTCACCACAGGGGGCGGAAATCAGGACTGAAGCTTTCTTT.

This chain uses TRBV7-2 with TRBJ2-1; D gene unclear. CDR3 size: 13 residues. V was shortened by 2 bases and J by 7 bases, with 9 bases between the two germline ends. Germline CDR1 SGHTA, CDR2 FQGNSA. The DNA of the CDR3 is TGTGCCAGCAGCTTACTAGTCTGGAATGAGCAGTTCTTC. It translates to CASSLLVWNEQFF.

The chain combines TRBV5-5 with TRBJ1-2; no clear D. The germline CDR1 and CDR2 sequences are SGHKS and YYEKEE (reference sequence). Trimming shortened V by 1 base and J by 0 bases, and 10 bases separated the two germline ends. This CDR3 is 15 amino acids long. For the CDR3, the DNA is TGTGCCAGCAGCTTGTACCGTGAAGCTAACTATGGCTACACCTTC. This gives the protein CASSLYREANYGYTF.

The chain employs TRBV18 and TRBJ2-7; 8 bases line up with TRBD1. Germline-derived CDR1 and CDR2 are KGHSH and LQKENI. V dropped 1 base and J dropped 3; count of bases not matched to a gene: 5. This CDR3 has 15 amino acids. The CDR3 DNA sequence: TGTGCCAGCTCACCACGGAGGACAGGGCTCTACGAGCAGTACTTC. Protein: CASSPRRTGLYEQYF. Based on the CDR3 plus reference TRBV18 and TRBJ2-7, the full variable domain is NAGVMQNPRHLVRRRGQEARLRCSPMKGHSHVYWYRQLPEEGLKFMVYLQKENIIDESGMPKERFSAEFPKEGPSILRIQQVVRGDSAAYFCASSPRRTGLYEQYFGPGTRLTVT.